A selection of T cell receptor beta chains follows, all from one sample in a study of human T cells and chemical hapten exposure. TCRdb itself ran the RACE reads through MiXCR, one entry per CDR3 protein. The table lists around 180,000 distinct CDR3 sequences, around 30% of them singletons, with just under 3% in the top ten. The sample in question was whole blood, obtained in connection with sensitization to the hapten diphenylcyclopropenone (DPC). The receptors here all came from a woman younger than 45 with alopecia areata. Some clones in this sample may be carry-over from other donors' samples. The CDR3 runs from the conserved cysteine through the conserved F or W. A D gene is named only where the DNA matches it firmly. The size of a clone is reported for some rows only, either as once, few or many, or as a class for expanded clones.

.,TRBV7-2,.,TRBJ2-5,CASRVSRDGTAQYF,TGTGCCAGCAGGGTATCAAGAGACGGGACGGCCCAGTACTTC
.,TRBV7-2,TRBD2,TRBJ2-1,CASSFAGLAGEGDNEQFF,TGTGCCAGCAGCTTCGCAGGACTAGCGGGAGAGGGGGACAATGAGCAGTTCTTC
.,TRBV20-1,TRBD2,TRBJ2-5,CSAGTSGSQETQYF,TGCAGTGCTGGGACTAGCGGATCTCAAGAGACCCAGTACTTC
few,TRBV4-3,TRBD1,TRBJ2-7,CASSQDQGANYEQYF,TGCGCCAGCAGCCAAGATCAGGGGGCGAACTACGAGCAGTACTTC
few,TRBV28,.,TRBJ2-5,CASSLLGRETQYF,TGTGCCAGCAGCCTCCTGGGGAGAGAGACCCAGTACTTC
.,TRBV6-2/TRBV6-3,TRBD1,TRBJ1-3,CASSELVAGQSSGNTIYF,TGTGCCAGCAGCGAACTCGTCGCGGGACAGAGCTCTGGAAACACCATATATTTT
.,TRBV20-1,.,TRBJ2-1,CSAQEPSYNEQFF,TGCAGTGCTCAAGAGCCCTCCTACAATGAGCAGTTCTTC
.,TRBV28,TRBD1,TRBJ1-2,CASTGQGGYGYTF,TGTGCCAGTACGGGACAGGGCGGCTATGGCTACACCTTC
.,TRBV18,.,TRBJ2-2,CASSPIAGYDTGELFF,TGTGCCAGCTCACCAATTGCAGGGTACGACACCGGGGAGCTGTTTTTT
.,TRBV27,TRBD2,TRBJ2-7,CASSKERGTYEQYF,TGTGCCAGCAGCAAGGAGCGGGGGACCTACGAGCAGTACTTC
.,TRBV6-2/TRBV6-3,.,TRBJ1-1,CASSYSEIVNTEAFF,TGTGCCAGCAGTTACTCGGAGATCGTCAACACTGAAGCTTTCTTT
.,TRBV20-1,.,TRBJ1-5,CSARVAGYSNQPQHF,TGCAGTGCTAGAGTAGCGGGGTATAGCAATCAGCCCCAGCATTTT
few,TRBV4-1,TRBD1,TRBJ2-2,CASSQGQGGFTGELFF,TGCGCCAGCAGCCAGGGACAGGGAGGTTTCACCGGGGAGCTGTTTTTT
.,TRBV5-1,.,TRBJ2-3,CASSRGDSPDTQYF,TGCGCCAGCAGCAGGGGGGACAGTCCAGATACGCAGTATTTT
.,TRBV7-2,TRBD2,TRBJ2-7,CASSLSALAGTYEQYF,TGTGCCAGCAGCTTATCCGCGCTAGCGGGCACCTACGAGCAGTACTTC
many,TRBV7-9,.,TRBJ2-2,CASSWKGELFF,TGTGCCAGCAGCTGGAAAGGGGAGCTGTTTTTT
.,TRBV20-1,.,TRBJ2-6,CSASRNSGANVLTF,TGCAGTGCTAGTCGCAACTCTGGGGCCAACGTCCTGACTTTC
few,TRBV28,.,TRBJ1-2,CASSLWGHYTF,TGTGCCAGCAGTTTATGGGGACACTACACCTTC
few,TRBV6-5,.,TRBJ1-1,CASSFARADFLGTEAFF,TGTGCCAGCAGTTTCGCCCGGGCCGACTTTTTGGGCACTGAAGCTTTCTTT
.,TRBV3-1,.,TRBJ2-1,CASSHPYRDEQFF,TGTGCCAGCAGCCACCCTTACAGGGACGAGCAGTTCTTC
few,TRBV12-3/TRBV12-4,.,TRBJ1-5,CASSFYIPFRNQPQHF,TGTGCCAGCAGTTTTTACATCCCGTTCCGCAATCAGCCCCAGCATTTT